The 7 T cell receptor beta chains given below trace back to one sample, sequenced in a study of blood T cells in healthy people across ages. PCR was performed a second time for roughly 7 to 12 cycles using a sample-barcoded 5' primer and a J-beta primer mix. MiXCR, run by TCRdb on the 5' RACE reads, gives a single entry per CDR3 protein. The table has about 280,000 distinct CDR3 sequences, around 27% seen once. The sample consisted of blood. The receptors were gathered from a woman in her sixties or seventies in good health.

This clonotype was found a few times. This chain's CDR3 is CATSRDKRERSTDTQYF. The CDR3 DNA sequence: TGTGCCACCAGCAGAGATAAACGGGAGAGGAGCACAGATACGCAGTATTTT. This chain uses TRBV15 with TRBJ2-3, with TRBD2 as a possible D gene (6 bases). The CDR3 has 17 residues. Germline V gene data show CDR1 as LNHNV and CDR2 as YYDKDF (reference sequence). V was clipped by 0 bases and J by 0 bases, with 13 bases between them. The full variable domain, its missing parts supplied by reference TRBV15 and TRBJ2-3, is DAMVIQNPRYQVTQFGKPVTLSCSQTLNHNVMYWYQQKSSQAPKLLFHYYDKDFNNEADTPDNFQSRRPNTSFCFLDIRSPGLGDTAMYLCATSRDKRERSTDTQYFGPGTRLTVL.

With respect to this clonotype: At one end the junction does not follow the germline gene, possibly because of a read error. This sequence joins TRBV29-1 and TRBJ2-7, with 9 bases lining up with TRBD2. Germline values: CDR1 SQVTM, CDR2 ANQGSEA. The CDR3 is 15 residues long. The chain's CDR3 is CSVVPWREGTYEQYF. The CDR3 bases are TGCAGCGTTGTCCCCTGGCGGGAGGGGACTTACGAGCAGTACTTT.

This clonotype was seen a few times. Compared with germline, one end of the junction differs, possibly owing to a read error. The V gene is TRBV20-1, the J gene TRBJ2-1, with TRBD2 matching over 9 bases. CDR1 DFQATT and CDR2 SNEGSKA come from the germline V gene (reference sequence). This CDR3 region has 16 residues. CDR3 amino acids: CSARGTSRVGYNEQFF. CDR3 DNA sequence: TGCAGTGCAAGAGGGACTAGCAGGGTCGGCTACAATGAGCAGTTCTTC.

This sequence joins TRBV20-1 and TRBJ2-5, with D possibly matching TRBD2 (6 bases). The CDR3 extends over 16 amino acids. CDR1 is DFQATT, CDR2 SNEGSKA, per germline (reference sequence). Trimming pared 3 bases from V and 6 bases from J, leaving 23 bases between. The CDR3 DNA follows: TGCAGTGCTAGCTTTGGTGCTAGCGCCCCCGGGAAGACCCAGTACTTC. Residues: CSASFGASAPGKTQYF.

This clonotype was found a few times. The J gene is TRBJ2-7, the V gene TRBV5-6; TRBD1 matches 9 bases. Unmatched junction bases numbered 5, after V lost 2 bases and J lost 5 bases. The CDR3 covers 14 residues. Germline-derived CDR1 and CDR2 are SGHDT and YYEEEE. The CDR3 nucleotides are TGTGCCAGCAGCTTAAGACAGGGGGTGAACGAGCAGTACTTC. Its protein product is CASSLRQGVNEQYF.

This chain uses TRBV5-1 with TRBJ2-5, with 7 nucleotides matching TRBD1. The DNA end is a closer match to TRBJ2-1, so the J assignment may be wrong. The CDR3 totals 13 residues. Germline CDR1 is SGHRS and CDR2 is YFSETQ. CDR3 sequence: CASKVLGGDEQFF. The CDR3 nucleotides are TGCGCCAGCAAGGTCCTAGGGGGCGATGAGCAGTTCTTC.

This clonotype was counted only a few times. The rearrangement joins TRBV2 to TRBJ1-5; D is unresolved. Germline values: CDR1 SNHLY, CDR2 FYNNEI. The V end was cut by 8 bases, the J end by 5 bases, with 13 bases between. The CDR3 is made up of 13 amino acids. CDR3: CASSPSEDQPQHF. In DNA form, the CDR3 reads TGTGCCAGCTCGCCGTCGGAAGATCAGCCCCAGCATTTT.